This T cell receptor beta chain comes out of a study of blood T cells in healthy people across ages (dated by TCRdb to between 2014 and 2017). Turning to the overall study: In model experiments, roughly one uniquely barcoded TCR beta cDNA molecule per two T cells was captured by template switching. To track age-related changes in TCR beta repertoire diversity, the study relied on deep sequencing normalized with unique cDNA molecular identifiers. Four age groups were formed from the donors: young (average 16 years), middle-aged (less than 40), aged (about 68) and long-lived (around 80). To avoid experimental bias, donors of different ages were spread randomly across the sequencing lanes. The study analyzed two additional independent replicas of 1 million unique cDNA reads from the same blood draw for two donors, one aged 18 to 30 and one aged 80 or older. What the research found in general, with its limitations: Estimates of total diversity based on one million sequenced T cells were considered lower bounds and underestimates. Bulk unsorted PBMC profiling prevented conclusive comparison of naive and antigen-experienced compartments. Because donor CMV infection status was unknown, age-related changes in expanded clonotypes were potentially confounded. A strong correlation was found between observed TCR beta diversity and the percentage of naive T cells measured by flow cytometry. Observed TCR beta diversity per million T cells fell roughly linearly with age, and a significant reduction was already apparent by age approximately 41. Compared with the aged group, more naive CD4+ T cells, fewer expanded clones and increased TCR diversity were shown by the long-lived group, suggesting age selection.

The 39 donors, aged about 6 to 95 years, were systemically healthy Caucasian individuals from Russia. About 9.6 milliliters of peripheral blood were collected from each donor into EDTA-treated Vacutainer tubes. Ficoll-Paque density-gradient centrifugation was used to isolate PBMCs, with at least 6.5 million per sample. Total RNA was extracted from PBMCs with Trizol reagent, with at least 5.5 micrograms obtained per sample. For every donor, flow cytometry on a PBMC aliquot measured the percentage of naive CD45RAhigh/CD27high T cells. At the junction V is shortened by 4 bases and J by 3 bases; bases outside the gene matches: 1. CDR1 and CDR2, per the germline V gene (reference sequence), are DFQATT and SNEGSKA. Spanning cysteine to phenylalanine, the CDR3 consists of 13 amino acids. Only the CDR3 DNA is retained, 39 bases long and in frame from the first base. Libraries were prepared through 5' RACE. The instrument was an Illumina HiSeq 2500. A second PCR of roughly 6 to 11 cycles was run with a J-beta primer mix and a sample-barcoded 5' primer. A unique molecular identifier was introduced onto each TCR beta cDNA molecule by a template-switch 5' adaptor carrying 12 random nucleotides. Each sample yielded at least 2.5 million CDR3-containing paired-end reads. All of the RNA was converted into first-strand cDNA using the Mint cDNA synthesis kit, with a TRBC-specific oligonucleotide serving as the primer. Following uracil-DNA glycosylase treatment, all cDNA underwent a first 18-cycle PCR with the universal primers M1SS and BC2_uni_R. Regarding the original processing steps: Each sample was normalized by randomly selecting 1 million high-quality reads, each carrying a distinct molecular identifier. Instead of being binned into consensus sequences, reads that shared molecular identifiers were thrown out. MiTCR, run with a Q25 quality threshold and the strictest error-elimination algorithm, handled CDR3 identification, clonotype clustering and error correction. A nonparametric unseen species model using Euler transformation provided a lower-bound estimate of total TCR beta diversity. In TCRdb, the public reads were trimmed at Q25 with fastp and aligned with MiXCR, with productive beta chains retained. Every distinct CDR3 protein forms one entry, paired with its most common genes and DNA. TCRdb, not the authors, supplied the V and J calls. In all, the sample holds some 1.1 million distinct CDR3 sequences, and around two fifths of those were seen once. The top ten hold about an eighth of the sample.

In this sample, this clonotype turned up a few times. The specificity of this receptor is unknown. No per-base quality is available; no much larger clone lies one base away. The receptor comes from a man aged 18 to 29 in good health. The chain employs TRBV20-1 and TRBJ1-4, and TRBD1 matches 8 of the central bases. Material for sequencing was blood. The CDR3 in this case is CSATQGANEKLFF. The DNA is TGCAGTGCTACACAGGGGGCTAATGAAAAACTGTTTTTT.